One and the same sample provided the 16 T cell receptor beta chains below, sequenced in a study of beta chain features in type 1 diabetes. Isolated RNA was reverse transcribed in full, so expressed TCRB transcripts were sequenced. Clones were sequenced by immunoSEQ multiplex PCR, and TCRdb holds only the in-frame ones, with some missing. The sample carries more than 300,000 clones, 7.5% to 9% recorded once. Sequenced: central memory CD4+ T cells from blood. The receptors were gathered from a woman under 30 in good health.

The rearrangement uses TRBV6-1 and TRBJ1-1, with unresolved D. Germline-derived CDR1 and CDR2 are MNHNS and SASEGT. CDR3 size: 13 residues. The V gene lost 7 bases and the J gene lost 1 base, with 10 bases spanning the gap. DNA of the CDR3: TGTGCCAGCATTACAGTGCAGAACACTGAAGCTTTCTTT. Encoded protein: CASITVQNTEAFF.

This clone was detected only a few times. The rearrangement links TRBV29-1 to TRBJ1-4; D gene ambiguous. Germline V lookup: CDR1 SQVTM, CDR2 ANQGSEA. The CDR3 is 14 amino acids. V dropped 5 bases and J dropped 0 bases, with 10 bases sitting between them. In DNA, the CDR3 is TGCAGCGTTCGGCAGCAAGCAACTAATGAAAAACTGTTTTTT. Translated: CSVRQQATNEKLFF.

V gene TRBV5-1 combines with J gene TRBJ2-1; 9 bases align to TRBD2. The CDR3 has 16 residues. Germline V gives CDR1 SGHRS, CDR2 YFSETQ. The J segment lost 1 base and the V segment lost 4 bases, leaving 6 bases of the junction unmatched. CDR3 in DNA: TGCGCCAGCAGCACCGTAGCGGGAGTATCCTACAATGAGCAGTTCTTC. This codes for CASSTVAGVSYNEQFF. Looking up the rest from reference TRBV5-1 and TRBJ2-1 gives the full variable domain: KAGVTQTPRYLIKTRGQQVTLSCSPISGHRSVSWYQQTPGQGLQFLFEYFSETQRNKGNFPGRFSGRQFSNSRSEMNVSTLELGDSALYLCASSTVAGVSYNEQFFGPGTRLTVL.

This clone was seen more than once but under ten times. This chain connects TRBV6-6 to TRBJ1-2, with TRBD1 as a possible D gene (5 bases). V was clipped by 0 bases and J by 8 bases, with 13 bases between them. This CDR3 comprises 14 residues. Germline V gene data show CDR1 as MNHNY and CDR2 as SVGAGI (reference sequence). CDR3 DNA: TGTGCCAGCAGTTACTCCGACAGCAAGAGGGGCTACACCTTC. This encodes CASSYSDSKRGYTF.

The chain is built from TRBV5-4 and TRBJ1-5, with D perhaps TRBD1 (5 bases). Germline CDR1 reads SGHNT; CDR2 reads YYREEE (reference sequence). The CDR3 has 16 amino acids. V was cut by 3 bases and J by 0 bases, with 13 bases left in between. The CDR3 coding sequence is TGTGCCAGCAGCTCCGGAGGGGCGCATAGCAATCAGCCCCAGCATTTT. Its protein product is CASSSGGAHSNQPQHF.

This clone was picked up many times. The CDR3 spells CASSVQVGTPRSSYNEQFF. The CDR3 nucleotides are TGTGCCAGCAGCGTACAGGTTGGGACCCCCCGTAGCTCCTACAATGAGCAGTTCTTC. This chain uses TRBV9 with TRBJ2-1; D possibly matches TRBD1 or TRBD2 (5 bases each). The V gene's germline CDR1 is SGDLS and CDR2 YYNGEE. V was pared by 1 base and J by 0 bases, with 20 bases between. The CDR3 has 19 residues.

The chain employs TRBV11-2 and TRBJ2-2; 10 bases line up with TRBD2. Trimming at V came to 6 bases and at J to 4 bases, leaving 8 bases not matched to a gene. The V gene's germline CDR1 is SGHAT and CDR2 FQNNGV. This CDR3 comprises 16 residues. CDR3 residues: CASRFNSGRATGELFF. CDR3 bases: TGTGCCAGCAGATTCAACAGCGGGAGGGCCACCGGGGAGCTGTTTTTT. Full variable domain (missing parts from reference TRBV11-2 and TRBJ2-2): EAGVAQSPRYKIIEKRQSVAFWCNPISGHATLYWYQQILGQGPKLLIQFQNNGVVDDSQLPKDRFSAERLKGVDSTLKIQPAKLEDSAVYLCASRFNSGRATGELFFGEGSRLTVL.

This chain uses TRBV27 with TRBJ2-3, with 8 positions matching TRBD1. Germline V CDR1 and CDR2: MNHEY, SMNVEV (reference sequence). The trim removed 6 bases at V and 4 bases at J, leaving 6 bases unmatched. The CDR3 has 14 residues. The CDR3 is CASRGRGHADTQYF. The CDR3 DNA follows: TGTGCCAGCAGGGGCAGGGGGCACGCAGATACGCAGTATTTT.

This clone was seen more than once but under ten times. Here the CDR3 reads CASSSRWKRSYNEQFF. In nucleotides, the CDR3 is TGTGCCAGCAGCTCTCGTTGGAAGCGCTCCTACAATGAGCAGTTCTTC. This chain joins TRBV7-2 and TRBJ2-1, with no clear D. V lost 4 bases and J 0 bases, leaving 13 bases between the germline ends. Germline-derived CDR1 and CDR2 are SGHTA and FQGNSA. The CDR3 runs 16 residues. Full variable domain (outside the CDR3, taken from reference TRBV7-2 and TRBJ2-1): GAGVSQSPSNKVTEKGKDVELRCDPISGHTALYWYRQSLGQGLEFLIYFQGNSAPDKSGLPSDRFSAERTGGSVSTLTIQRTQQEDSAVYLCASSSRWKRSYNEQFFGPGTRLTVL.

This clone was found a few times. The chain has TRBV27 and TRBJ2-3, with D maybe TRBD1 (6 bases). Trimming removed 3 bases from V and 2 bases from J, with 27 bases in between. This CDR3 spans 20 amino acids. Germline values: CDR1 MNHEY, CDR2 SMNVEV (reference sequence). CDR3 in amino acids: CASSFGQKDSVLYPTDTQYF. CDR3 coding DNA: TGTGCCAGCAGTTTTGGGCAAAAGGACAGCGTTCTTTACCCCACAGATACGCAGTATTTT.

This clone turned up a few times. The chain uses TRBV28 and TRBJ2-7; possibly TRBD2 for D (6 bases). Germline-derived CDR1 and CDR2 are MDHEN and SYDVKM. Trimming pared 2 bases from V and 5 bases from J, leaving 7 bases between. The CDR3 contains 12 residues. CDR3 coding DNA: TGTGCCAGCAGTTTACGCGGGAACGAGCAGTACTTC. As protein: CASSLRGNEQYF.

The CDR3, as DNA: TGTGCCAGCAGCTTAGATCCCGGAAACAATGAGCAGTTCTTC. It is translated as CASSLDPGNNEQFF. The V gene is TRBV11-3, the J gene TRBJ2-1; no clear D gene. The V and J ends lost 0 bases and 5 bases respectively, with 8 bases between them. CDR3 size: 14 residues. Germline lookup yields CDR1 SGHNT and CDR2 YENEEA.

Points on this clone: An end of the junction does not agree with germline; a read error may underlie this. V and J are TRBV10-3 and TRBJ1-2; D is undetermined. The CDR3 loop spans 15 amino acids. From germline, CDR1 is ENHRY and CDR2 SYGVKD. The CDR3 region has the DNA TGTGCCAGCAGTCCGGGATTCGACACCAGCTATGGCTACACCTTC. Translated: CASSPGFDTSYGYTF.

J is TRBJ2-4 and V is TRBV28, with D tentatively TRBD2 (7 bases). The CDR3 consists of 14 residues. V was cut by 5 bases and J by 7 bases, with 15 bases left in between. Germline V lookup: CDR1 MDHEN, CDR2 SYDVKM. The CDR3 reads CASSPEGGTNIQYF. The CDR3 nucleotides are TGTGCCAGCAGTCCTGAGGGGGGGACGAACATTCAGTACTTC.

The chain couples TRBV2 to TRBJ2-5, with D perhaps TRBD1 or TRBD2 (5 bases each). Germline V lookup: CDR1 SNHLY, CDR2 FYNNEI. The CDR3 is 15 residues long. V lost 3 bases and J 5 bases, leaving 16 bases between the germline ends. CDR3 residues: CASSDLKGRGETQYF. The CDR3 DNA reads TGTGCCAGCAGTGATTTAAAGGGGCGCGGGGAGACCCAGTACTTC.

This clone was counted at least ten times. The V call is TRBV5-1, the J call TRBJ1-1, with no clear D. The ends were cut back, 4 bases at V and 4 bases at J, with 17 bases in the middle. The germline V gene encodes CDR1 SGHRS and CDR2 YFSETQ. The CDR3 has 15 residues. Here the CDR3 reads CASSAYLGGGTEAFF. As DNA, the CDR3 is TGCGCCAGCAGCGCCTATTTGGGTGGCGGCACTGAAGCTTTCTTT.